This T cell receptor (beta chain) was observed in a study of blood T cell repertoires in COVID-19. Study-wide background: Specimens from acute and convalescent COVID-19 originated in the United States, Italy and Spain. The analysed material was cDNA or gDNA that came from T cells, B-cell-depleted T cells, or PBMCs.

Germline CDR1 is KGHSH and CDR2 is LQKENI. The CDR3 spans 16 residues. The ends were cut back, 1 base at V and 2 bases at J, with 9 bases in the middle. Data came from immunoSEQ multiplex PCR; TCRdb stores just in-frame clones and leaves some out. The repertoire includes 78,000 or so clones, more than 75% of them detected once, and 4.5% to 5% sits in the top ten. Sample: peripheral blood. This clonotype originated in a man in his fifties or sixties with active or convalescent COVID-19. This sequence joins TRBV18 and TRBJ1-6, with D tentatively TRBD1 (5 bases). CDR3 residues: CASSPQAGAYNSPLHF. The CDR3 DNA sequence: TGTGCCAGCTCACCACAAGCGGGGGCCTATAATTCACCCCTCCACTTT.